The 15 T cell receptor beta chains given below trace back to one sample, sequenced in a study of T cell clonality in common variable immunodeficiency. General study findings and limits: Fewer deletions and N-nucleotide insertions were reportedly seen in common variable immunodeficiency TCR beta sequences.

The antigens of these receptors remain unknown. Sequenced by immunoSEQ multiplex PCR; TCRdb stores in-frame clones only, minus some. Listed for the sample are around 30,000 clones, none seen a single time. The sequenced sample consisted of peripheral blood mononuclear cells. The source is a human donor with common variable immunodeficiency.

A note on this clone: The read halts 3 residues ahead of the CDR3 end, with the missing end drawn from the germline J gene. V usage is TRBV18 and J usage is TRBJ1-1; D not certain. CDR1 and CDR2 from the germline V gene are KGHSH and LQKENI. The CDR3 consists of 16 residues. CDR3 amino acids: CASSPPGASSFGSAFF. The DNA read from the CDR3 is TGTGCCAGCTCACCACCGGGTGCCAGTAGCTTTGGTTCG.

Note on this clone: The missing CDR3 end, 3 residues past where the read stops, is filled in from the germline J gene. The genes are TRBV19 and TRBJ1-2, with D unclear. The CDR3 has 14 amino acids. Germline assignment: CDR1 LNHDA and CDR2 SQIVND (reference sequence). Trimming took 5 bases from V and 3 from J, leaving 13 bases between them. Incomplete CDR3 DNA: TGTGCCAGTAGTCCCCGTGAGGGCTACTATGGC. Protein sequence: CASSPREGYYG. The entire CDR3 reads CASSPREGYYGYTF.

With respect to this clone: The CDR3 end falls 3 residues outside the read, so it is completed with the germline J gene. This chain links TRBV6-1 with TRBJ1-2; a weak D match, TRBD1 (5 bases). CDR3 length: 15 amino acids. Germline assignment: CDR1 MNHNS and CDR2 SASEGT. This chain's CDR3 is CASSETPGPRGGYTF. Incomplete CDR3 DNA: TGTGCCAGCAGTGAAACGCCCGGGCCAAGGGGAGGC.

This clone was counted many times. The read finishes 3 residues shy of the CDR3 end, and the germline J gene is used to complete it. This sample also contains other DNA sequences that code for the same CDR3. This rearrangement joins TRBV10-3 to TRBJ1-1, with no clear D. The CDR3 consists of 13 residues. V shed 7 bases and J shed 1 base, with 10 bases lying between them. CDR1 is ENHRY, CDR2 SYGVKD, per germline. CDR3 bases read: TGTGCCATCACCCGGGGAGAGAACACTGAA. Translated: CAITRGENTE. Given in full, the CDR3 is CAITRGENTEAFF.

As concerns this clone: The sequence runs out 3 residues before the end of the CDR3; the remainder is reconstructed from the germline J gene. The chain couples TRBV7-3 to TRBJ2-7; 12 bases match TRBD2. Germline assignment: CDR1 SGHTA and CDR2 FQGTGA. V was clipped by 1 base and J by 5 bases; unmatched bases: 18. CDR3 length equals 20 residues. CDR3 DNA (partial): TGTGCCAGCAGCTTAAGTGGACAGACCAGGACTAGCGGGGAGTCCCACGAG. Translating it yields CASSLSGQTRTSGESHE. The full-length CDR3 reads as CASSLSGQTRTSGESHEQYF.

Details on this clone: The read ends 3 residues early relative to the CDR3; the germline J gene fills the gap. This chain connects TRBV19 to TRBJ2-2, with D possibly TRBD2 on 6 matching bases. The V gene's germline CDR1 is LNHDA and CDR2 SQIVND (reference sequence). The CDR3 spans 15 residues. Trimming took off 2 bases at V and 1 base at J, with 8 bases between the two ends. Incomplete CDR3 DNA: TGTGCCAGTAGTATAATGCGGGGGAACACCGGGGAG. Translation: CASSIMRGNTGE. The CDR3 in its entirety is CASSIMRGNTGELFF.

Regarding this clone: From the germline J gene comes the end of the CDR3, since the read stops 3 residues before it. This chain joins TRBV19 and TRBJ1-5; perhaps TRBD1 as D (6 bases). Trimming cost V 0 bases and J 2 bases, with 11 bases left between them. The CDR3 runs 16 residues. Germline lookup yields CDR1 LNHDA and CDR2 SQIVND (reference sequence). The CDR3 loop is CASSIDWGLGNQPQHF. Incomplete CDR3 DNA: TGTGCCAGTAGTATAGATTGGGGGCTTGGCAATCAGCCC. Full variable domain (missing parts from reference TRBV19 and TRBJ1-5): DGGITQSPKYLFRKEGQNVTLSCEQNLNHDAMYWYRQDPGQGLRLIYYSQIVNDFQKGDIAEGYSVSREKKESFPLTVTSAQKNPTAFYLCASSIDWGLGNQPQHFGDGTRLSIL.

In its sample, this clone was seen many times. The CDR3 end lies 3 residues beyond the end of the read and is filled in from the germline J gene. The V and J genes are TRBV6-2 or TRBV6-3 and TRBJ1-5, with D hard to call. The CDR3 consists of 14 residues. The V and J ends lost 3 bases and 3 bases respectively, with 9 bases between them. CDR1 MNHEY and CDR2 SVGEGT come from the germline V gene. The CDR3 is CASSYWQFNQPQHF. The DNA read from the CDR3 is TGTGCCAGCAGTTATTGGCAGTTCAATCAGCCC.

Worth noting for this clone: The CDR3 end is not reached by the read, which stops 3 residues before it; the germline J gene fills it in. The chain carries TRBV10-2 and TRBJ2-7; D is possibly TRBD2 (5 bases). V was pared by 6 bases and J by 6 bases, with 12 bases between. Germline lookup yields CDR1 WSHSY and CDR2 SAAADI. The CDR3 totals 12 residues. This chain's CDR3 is CASSAASPEQYF. The covered CDR3 bases are TGCGCCAGCAGCGCTGCTAGCCCCGAG.

The CDR3 spells CASTGQGLSYEQYF. The CDR3 DNA, read in part, is TGTGCCAGCACCGGGCAGGGTCTCTCCTACGAG. V is TRBV6-2 or TRBV6-3 and J is TRBJ2-7, with D possibly TRBD1 on 5 matching bases. The CDR3 end lies 3 residues beyond the end of the read and is filled in from the germline J gene. The CDR3 is 14 amino acids. V was pared by 7 bases and J by 0 bases, with 13 bases between. The V gene's germline CDR1 is MNHEY and CDR2 SVGEGT.

Many counts were recorded for this clone. The CDR3 is cut off 3 residues early in the read; its end comes from the germline J gene. The chain couples TRBV20-1 to TRBJ1-5, with 11 bases fitting TRBD1. Germline values: CDR1 DFQATT, CDR2 SNEGSKA (reference sequence). The CDR3 has 14 residues. With 6 bases clipped from V and 3 bases from J, the junction kept 4 bases outside the gene matches. The CDR3 DNA, read in part, is TGCAGTGCGGACAGGGGGCGAAACAATCAGCCC. Translation: CSADRGRNNQP. The entire CDR3 sequence reads CSADRGRNNQPQHF.

The sample holds a few counts of this clone. The CDR3 extends 3 residues past the end of the read, so its final part is completed from the germline J gene. This chain connects TRBV7-8 to TRBJ2-1, with D possibly matching TRBD2 (7 bases). The V gene's germline CDR1 is SGHVS and CDR2 FQNEAQ. The CDR3 contains 16 residues. The ends were cut back, 1 base at V and 9 bases at J, with 19 bases in the middle. CDR3 DNA (partial): TGTGCCAGCAGCTTAGTTGCGGGGGCCGGTCCCGCTGAG. Amino acids: CASSLVAGAGPAE. The full CDR3 reads CASSLVAGAGPAEQFF. Drawing the rest from reference TRBV7-8 and TRBJ2-1, the complete variable domain is GAGVSQSPRYKVAKRGQDVALRCDPISGHVSLFWYQQALGQGPEFLTYFQNEAQLDKSGLPSDRFFAERPEGSVSTLKIQRTQQEDSAVYLCASSLVAGAGPAEQFFGPGTRLTVL.

With regard to this clone: The CDR3 end falls 3 residues outside the read, so it is completed with the germline J gene. The chain couples TRBV7-6 to TRBJ2-7; possible D gene TRBD1, 6 bases. The CDR3 is 15 residues long. Germline CDR1 SGHVS, CDR2 FNYEAQ. Trimming shortened V by 6 bases and J by 3 bases, and 18 bases separated the two germline ends. Incomplete CDR3 DNA: TGTGCCAGCAGTCCCACTAGGGACACAGACTACGAG. Translated, it gives CASSPTRDTDYE. The entire CDR3 sequence reads CASSPTRDTDYEQYF.

This clone is termed medium-sized (0.01 to 0.1%). The read stops 3 residues short of the end of the CDR3; the missing end is completed from the germline J gene. The V call is TRBV30, the J call TRBJ2-1; 11 positions match TRBD2. The V gene end was trimmed by 4 bases and the J gene end by 4 bases; junction bases not matched to a gene: 0. The CDR3 totals 13 residues. The germline V gene has CDR1 GTSNPN and CDR2 SVGIG (reference sequence). The sequenced part of the CDR3 DNA is TGTGCCTGGACTAGCGGGGGGTACAATGAG. This gives the protein CAWTSGGYNE. Given in full, the CDR3 is CAWTSGGYNEQFF.

Notes on this clone: This may come from a read error, since a much larger clone is one base off. The CDR3 end falls 3 residues outside the read, so it is completed with the germline J gene. Other nucleotide sequences in the sample specify the same CDR3. This rearrangement joins TRBV29-1 to TRBJ2-1; D is uncertain. Germline V gives CDR1 SQVTM, CDR2 ANQGSEA. V was shortened by 4 bases and J by 0 bases, with 13 bases between the two germline ends. This CDR3 is built from 15 residues. CDR3 region: CSVATGQSSYNEQFF. CDR3 DNA (partial): TGCAGCGTTGCTACTGGGCAGAGCTCCTACAATGAG.